This TCR beta chain was identified in a study of OX40 agonist ivuxolimab in advanced cancers. Turning to the overall study: The costimulatory receptor OX40 (CD134) was targeted by ivuxolimab, a fully human IgG2 agonistic monoclonal antibody. Among the roughly 52 dose-escalation patients, around 20 had hepatocellular carcinoma, about 15 melanoma, 9 renal cell carcinoma and 9 head and neck cancer. Peripheral TCRbeta sequencing aimed to test whether ivuxolimab altered TCR sequence diversity and caused clonal T-cell expansion. Partial responses occurred in three dose-escalation patients: two with cutaneous melanoma and one with hepatocellular carcinoma. Prior anti-PD-1, anti-PD-L1 or anti-CTLA-4 therapy was permitted, and approximately 40% of dose-escalation patients had received checkpoint inhibitors. Intravenous ivuxolimab was administered to patients every 2 weeks at six dose levels: 0.01, 0.1, 0.3, 1.5, 3 and 10 mg/kg. A male proportion of around 83% and a mean age of 60 years, ranging from 23 to 79, were recorded for the dose-escalation cohort. The paper reports the monotherapy dose-escalation portion (N of about 56 patients) of the phase I ivuxolimab trial. Broad study findings and their caveats: On average, CD8+ T cells showed more expanded clones than CD4+ T cells after ivuxolimab. At doses from 0.1 to 3.0 mg/kg, clonal expansion was seen in both CD4+ and CD8+ blood T cells between baseline and week 6. In the 0.1-3.0 mg/kg groups, partial responders were among the patients with the lowest normalized peripheral clonal expansion, particularly in CD8+ T cells. Low levels of normalized T-cell clonal expansion were also seen in some nonresponding patients. Antigen specificity was not determined for the clonally expanded peripheral T cells.

The germline V gene gives CDR1 as MGHRA and CDR2 as YSYEKL. The CDR3 has 16 amino acids, counting the end cysteine and phenylalanine. This entry keeps only the CDR3 DNA: 48 bases, framed from base 1. Patients with autoimmune disease history or receiving systemic immunosuppression were excluded from the trial. In every dose cohort, peripheral blood was drawn for TCR sequencing at baseline, cycle 4 day 1, and cycle 7 day 1. The samples were taken from a phase I, first-in-human, multicenter, open-label dose-escalation trial of ivuxolimab. The trial enrolled adults with locally advanced or metastatic head and neck squamous cell, hepatocellular, melanoma or renal cell carcinoma. CD4+ and CD8+ T cells were sorted separately from peripheral blood before TCR sequencing. As to this clone: The specificity of this receptor is unknown. No base qualities exist here, and no much larger clone lies one base off it.

Genomic DNA was extracted from sorted cells for sequencing of the TCRbeta CDR3 region. The immunoSEQ Assay was used to sequence the TCRbeta CDR3 regions. Here the immuneACCESS table is served through TCRdb, limited to in-frame sequences with V and J called. Missing clones are a known gap in these copies; in checked studies unresolved V genes cover under half, and the rest lacks a known reason. The sample has about 70,000 clones on record, approximately 83% of them singletons. 0.53% of the sample belongs to the ten largest clones. The sequence was obtained from an adult with an advanced solid tumor such as melanoma, head and neck, liver or kidney cancer. The starting material was CD4+ or CD8+ T cells sorted from blood, obtained in a trial of the OX40 agonist ivuxolimab. In this chain, TRBV4-1 is recombined with TRBJ2-5, with 10 bases aligning to TRBD2. The J call may not be correct, given that the DNA end is closer to TRBJ2-7. CDR3 sequence: CASSSTPSGRYYEQYF. The DNA is as follows: TGCGCCAGCAGCTCCACCCCTAGCGGGAGATACTACGAGCAGTACTTC.